The TCR beta chain described here comes from a study of cytomegalovirus exposure and HLA in healthy donors. Background on the study: A prior analysis found roughly 110 million unique TCR beta sequences from around 180 million T cells. Broader study findings: The study listed 150 to 200 cytomegalovirus-associated TCR beta chains.

This CDR3 comprises 15 residues. Germline V CDR1 and CDR2: LNHNV, YYDKDF (reference sequence). The V segment lost 3 bases and the J segment 0 bases; nucleotides outside the gene matches: 5. PCR involved 60 Vbeta and 13 Jbeta primers. Using immunoSEQ multiplex PCR, the repertoire was profiled, and TCRdb retains in-frame clones only, with some absent. The sample has approximately 200,000 clones, around 74% seen once. Comments on this clone: Antigen specificity is unknown.

This clonotype was obtained from a girl aged 10 to 17 in good health and CMV-seropositive. This rearrangement joins TRBV15 to TRBJ2-7; TRBD1 matches at 7 bases. The source material was PBMCs. The CDR3 loop reads CATSSQTGSSYEQYF. CDR3 nucleotides: TGTGCCACCAGCAGCCAGACAGGGTCCTCCTACGAGCAGTACTTC.